The entry below describes one T cell receptor (beta chain). What it binds is unknown. This sample is part of a study of cytomegalovirus exposure and HLA in healthy donors. Study at large: The same platform was used for the 130 or so validation repertoires and the 600 to 850 first-cohort repertoires, a later analysis reported.

Study results and limitations: In vitro confirmation showed three CMV-associated chains to be CMV antigen specific.

Using immunoSEQ multiplex PCR, the repertoire was profiled, and TCRdb retains in-frame clones only, with some absent. Of around 200,000 clones listed, approximately 78% were seen once; the top ten hold 1% to 1.5%. The sequence was obtained from a woman in her 30s in good health and CMV-seronegative. Specimen: PBMCs.

The chain's CDR3 is CASSSREGEAFF. CDR3 sequence (DNA): TGCGCCAGCAGCTCTCGGGAAGGTGAAGCTTTCTTT. The V call is TRBV5-1, the J call TRBJ1-1; D ambiguous. Germline CDR1 SGHRS, CDR2 YFSETQ. This CDR3 spans 12 amino acids. Trimming pared 3 bases from V and 7 bases from J, leaving 10 bases between.